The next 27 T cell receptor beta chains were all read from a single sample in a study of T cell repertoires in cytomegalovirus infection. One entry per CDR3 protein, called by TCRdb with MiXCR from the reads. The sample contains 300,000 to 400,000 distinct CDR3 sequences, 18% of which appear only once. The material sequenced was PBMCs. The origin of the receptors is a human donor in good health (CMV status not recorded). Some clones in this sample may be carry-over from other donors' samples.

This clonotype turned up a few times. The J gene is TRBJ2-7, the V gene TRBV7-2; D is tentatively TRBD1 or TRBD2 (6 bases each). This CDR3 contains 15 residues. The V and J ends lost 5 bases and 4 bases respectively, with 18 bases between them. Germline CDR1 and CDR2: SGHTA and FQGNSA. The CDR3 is CASSIIFGGAYEQYF. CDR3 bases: TGTGCCAGCAGCATAATATTCGGGGGCGCATACGAGCAGTACTTC.

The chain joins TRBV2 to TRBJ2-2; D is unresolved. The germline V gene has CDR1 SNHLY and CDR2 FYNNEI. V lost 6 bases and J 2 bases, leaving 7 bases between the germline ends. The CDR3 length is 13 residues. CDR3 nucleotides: TGTGCCAGCAGCAGCTATAACACCGGGGAGCTGTTTTTT. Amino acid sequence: CASSSYNTGELFF.

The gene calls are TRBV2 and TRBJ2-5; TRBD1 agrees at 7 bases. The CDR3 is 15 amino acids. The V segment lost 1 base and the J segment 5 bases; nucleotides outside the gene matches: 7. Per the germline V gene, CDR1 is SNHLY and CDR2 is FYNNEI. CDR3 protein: CASSEGAGGVETQYF. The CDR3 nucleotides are TGTGCCAGCAGTGAAGGGGCAGGGGGAGTGGAGACCCAGTACTTC.

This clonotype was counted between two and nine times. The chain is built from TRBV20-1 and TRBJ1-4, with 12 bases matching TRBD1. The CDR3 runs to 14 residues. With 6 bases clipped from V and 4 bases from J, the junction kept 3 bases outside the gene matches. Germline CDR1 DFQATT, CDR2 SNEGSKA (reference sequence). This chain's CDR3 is CSAGQGADNEKLFF. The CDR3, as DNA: TGCAGTGCGGGACAGGGGGCTGATAATGAAAAACTGTTTTTT.

The DNA of the CDR3 is TGTGCCAGCCGGAGCAGCGAAGGGGAAACCCTCCACTTT. This sequence encodes CASRSSEGETLHF. The J gene is TRBJ1-6, the V gene TRBV6-6; D is possibly TRBD1 (5 bases). The germline CDR1 and CDR2 sequences are MNHNY and SVGAGI (reference sequence). V lost 8 bases, J lost 14 bases, and 19 bases lay in between. The CDR3 extends over 13 amino acids.

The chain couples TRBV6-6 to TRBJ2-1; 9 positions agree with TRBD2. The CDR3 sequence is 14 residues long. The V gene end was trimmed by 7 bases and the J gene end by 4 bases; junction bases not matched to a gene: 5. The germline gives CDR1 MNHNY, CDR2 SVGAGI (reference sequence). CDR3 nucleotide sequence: TGTGCCAGCATTGGGCGGGGGGGGTACAATGAGCAGTTCTTC. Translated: CASIGRGGYNEQFF.

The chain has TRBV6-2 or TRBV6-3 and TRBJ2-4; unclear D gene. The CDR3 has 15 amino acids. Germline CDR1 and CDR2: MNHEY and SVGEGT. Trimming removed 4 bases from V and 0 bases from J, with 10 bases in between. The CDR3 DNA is TGTGCCAGCAGTTTCGGCCTTCTAGCCAAAAACATTCAGTACTTC. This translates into CASSFGLLAKNIQYF.

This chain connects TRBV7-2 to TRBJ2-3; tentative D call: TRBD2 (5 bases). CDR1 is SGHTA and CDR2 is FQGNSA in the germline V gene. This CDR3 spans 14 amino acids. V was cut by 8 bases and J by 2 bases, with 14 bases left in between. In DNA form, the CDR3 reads TGTGCCAGCCGCCTAGCAAGCGTCACAGATACGCAGTATTTT. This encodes CASRLASVTDTQYF.

The CDR3 spells CASSQVAGTGYTF. CDR3 nucleotide sequence: TGCGCCAGCAGCCAAGTGGCCGGGACTGGCTACACCTTC. The chain links TRBV4-1 to TRBJ1-2; perhaps TRBD1 as D (5 bases). V was shortened by 1 base and J by 7 bases, with 10 bases between the two germline ends. Germline lookup yields CDR1 MGHRA and CDR2 YSYEKL. CDR3 length: 13 residues.

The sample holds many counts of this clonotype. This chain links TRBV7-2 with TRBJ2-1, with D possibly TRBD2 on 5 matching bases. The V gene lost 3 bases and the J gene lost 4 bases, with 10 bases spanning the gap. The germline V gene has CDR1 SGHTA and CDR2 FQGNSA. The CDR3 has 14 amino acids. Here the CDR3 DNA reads TGTGCCAGCAGCTTCCCGGGAACTTACAATGAGCAGTTCTTC. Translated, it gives CASSFPGTYNEQFF.

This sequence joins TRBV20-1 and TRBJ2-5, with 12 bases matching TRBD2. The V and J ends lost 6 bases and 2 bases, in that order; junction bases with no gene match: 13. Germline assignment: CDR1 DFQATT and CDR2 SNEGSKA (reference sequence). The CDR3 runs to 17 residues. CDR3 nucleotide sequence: TGCAGTGCCTCGATGACTAGCGGGAGTTTTCAACAAGAGACCCAGTACTTC. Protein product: CSASMTSGSFQQETQYF.

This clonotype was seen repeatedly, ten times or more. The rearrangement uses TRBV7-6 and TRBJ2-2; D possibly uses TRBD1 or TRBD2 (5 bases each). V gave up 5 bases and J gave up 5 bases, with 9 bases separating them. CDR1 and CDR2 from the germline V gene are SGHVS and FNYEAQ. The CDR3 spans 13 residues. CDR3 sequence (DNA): TGTGCCAGCAGCCCCGAGGGGACCGGGGAGCTGTTTTTT. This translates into CASSPEGTGELFF.

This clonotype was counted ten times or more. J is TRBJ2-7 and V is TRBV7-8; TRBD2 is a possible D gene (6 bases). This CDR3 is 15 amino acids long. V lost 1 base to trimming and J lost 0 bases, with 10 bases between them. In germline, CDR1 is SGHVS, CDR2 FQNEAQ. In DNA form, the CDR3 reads TGTGCCAGCAGCTTAGGGGTTAGCGGCTCCTACGAGCAGTACTTC. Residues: CASSLGVSGSYEQYF.

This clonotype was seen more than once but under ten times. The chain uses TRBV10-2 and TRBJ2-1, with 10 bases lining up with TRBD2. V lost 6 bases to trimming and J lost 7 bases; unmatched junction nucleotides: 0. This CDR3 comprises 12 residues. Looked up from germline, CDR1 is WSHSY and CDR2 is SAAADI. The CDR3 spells CASRTSGNEQFF. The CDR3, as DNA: TGCGCCAGCAGGACTAGCGGGAATGAGCAGTTCTTC.

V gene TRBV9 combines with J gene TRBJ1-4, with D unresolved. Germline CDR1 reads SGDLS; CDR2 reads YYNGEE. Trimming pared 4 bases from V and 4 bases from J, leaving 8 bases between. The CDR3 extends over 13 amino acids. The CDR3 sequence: CASSFADNEKLFF. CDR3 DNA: TGTGCCAGCAGCTTCGCCGATAATGAAAAACTGTTTTTT.

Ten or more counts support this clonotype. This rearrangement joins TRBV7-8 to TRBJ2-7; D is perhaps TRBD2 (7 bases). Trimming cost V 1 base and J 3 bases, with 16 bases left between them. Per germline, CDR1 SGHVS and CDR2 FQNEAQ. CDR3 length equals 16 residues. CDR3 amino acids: CASSLGGGRGRYEQYF. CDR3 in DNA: TGTGCCAGCAGCTTAGGGGGGGGCAGGGGACGCTACGAGCAGTACTTC.

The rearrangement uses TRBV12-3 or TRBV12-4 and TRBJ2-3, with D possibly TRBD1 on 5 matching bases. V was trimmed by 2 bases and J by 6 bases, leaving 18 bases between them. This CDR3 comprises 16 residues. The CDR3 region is CASSLSSDTPRDTQYF. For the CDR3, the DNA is TGTGCCAGCAGTTTAAGTTCGGACACCCCCCGCGATACGCAGTATTTT.

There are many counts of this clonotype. The CDR3 bases are TGTGCCAGCAGCCAACCGGGACAGAACTACGAGCAGTACTTC. Translation gives CASSQPGQNYEQYF. The chain is built from TRBV4-2 and TRBJ2-7; 7 nucleotides match TRBD1. With 2 bases clipped from V and 3 bases from J, the junction kept 4 bases outside the gene matches. Germline V lookup: CDR1 LGHNA, CDR2 YNFKEQ. This CDR3 comprises 14 residues.

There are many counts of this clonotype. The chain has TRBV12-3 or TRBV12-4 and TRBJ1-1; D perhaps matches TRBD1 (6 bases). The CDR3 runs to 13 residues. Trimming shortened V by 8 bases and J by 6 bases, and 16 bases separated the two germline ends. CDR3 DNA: TGTGCCAGCTTTAGAGGGGGTGACGCTGAAGCTTTCTTT. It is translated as CASFRGGDAEAFF.

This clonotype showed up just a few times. The CDR3 region is CASSRIPGSPGNTIYF. In DNA, the CDR3 is TGTGCCAGTAGTAGAATACCCGGGAGCCCTGGAAACACCATATATTTT. This rearrangement joins TRBV19 to TRBJ1-3; D is uncertain. Trimming stripped 4 bases from V and 2 bases from J, with 15 bases between. Looked up from germline, CDR1 is LNHDA and CDR2 is SQIVND (reference sequence). CDR3 length: 16 residues.

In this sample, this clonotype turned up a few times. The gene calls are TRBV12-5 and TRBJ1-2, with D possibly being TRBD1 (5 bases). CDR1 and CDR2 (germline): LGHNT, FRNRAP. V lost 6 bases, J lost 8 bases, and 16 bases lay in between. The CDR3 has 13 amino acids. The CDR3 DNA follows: TGTGCTAGTGGAACCGGGCCCAGGGAGGGCTACACCTTC. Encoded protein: CASGTGPREGYTF.

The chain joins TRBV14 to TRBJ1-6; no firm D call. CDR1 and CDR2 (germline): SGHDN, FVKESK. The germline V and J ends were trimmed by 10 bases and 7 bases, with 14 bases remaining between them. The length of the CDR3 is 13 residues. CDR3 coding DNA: TGTGCCACCCCCGCCCCTCGAAATTCACCCCTCCACTTT. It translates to CATPAPRNSPLHF.

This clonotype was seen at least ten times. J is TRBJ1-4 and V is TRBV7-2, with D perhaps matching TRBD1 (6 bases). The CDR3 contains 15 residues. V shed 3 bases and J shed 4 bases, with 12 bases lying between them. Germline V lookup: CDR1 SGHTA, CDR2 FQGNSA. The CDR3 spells CASSFRSGDNEKLFF. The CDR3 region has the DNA TGTGCCAGCAGCTTTAGGTCAGGGGATAATGAAAAACTGTTTTTT.

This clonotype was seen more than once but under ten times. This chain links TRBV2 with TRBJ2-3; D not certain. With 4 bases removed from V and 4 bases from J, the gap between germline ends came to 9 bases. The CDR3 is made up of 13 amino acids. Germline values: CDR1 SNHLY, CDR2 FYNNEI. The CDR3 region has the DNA TGTGCCAGCAGTGTTTCTCCATCAGATACGCAGTATTTT. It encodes CASSVSPSDTQYF.

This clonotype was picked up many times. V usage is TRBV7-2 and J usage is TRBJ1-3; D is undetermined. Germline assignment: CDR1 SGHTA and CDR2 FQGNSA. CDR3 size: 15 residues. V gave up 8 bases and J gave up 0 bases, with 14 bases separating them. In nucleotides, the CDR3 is TGTGCCAGCGACCCGGATGGGCGCTCTGGAAACACCATATATTTT. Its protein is CASDPDGRSGNTIYF.

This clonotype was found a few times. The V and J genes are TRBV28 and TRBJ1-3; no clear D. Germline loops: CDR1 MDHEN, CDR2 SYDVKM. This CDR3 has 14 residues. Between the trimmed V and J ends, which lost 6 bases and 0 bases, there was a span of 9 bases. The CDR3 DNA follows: TGTGCCAGCAGCACTCAGAGCTCTGGAAACACCATATATTTT. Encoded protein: CASSTQSSGNTIYF.

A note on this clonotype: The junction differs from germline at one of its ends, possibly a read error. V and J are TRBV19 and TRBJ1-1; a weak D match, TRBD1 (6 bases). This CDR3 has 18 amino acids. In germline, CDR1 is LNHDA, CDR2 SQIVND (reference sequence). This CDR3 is CASSKGEGYMSENTVAFF. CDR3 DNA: TGTGCCAGTAGTAAGGGGGAGGGATATATGAGCGAGAACACTGTAGCTTTCTTT.